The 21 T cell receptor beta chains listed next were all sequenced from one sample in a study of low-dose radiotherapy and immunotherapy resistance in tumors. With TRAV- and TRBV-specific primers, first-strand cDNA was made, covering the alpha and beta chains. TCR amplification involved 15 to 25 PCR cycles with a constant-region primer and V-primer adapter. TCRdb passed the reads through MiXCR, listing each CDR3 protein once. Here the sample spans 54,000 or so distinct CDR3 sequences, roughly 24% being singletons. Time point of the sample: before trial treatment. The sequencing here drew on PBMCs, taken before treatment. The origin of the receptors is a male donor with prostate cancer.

The CDR3 is CASSPDRERAGELFF. CDR3 bases: TGCGCCAGCAGCCCGGACAGGGAGAGGGCCGGGGAGCTGTTTTTT. The chain uses TRBV5-1 and TRBJ2-2, with 8 bases aligning to TRBD1. The CDR3 length is 15 residues. In germline, CDR1 is SGHRS, CDR2 YFSETQ. V lost 4 bases and J lost 6; bases outside the gene matches: 8.

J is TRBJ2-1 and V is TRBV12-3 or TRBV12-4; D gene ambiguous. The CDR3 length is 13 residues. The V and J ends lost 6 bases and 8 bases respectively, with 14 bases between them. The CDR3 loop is CASRADARDEQFF. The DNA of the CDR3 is TGTGCCAGCAGGGCCGACGCTAGGGATGAGCAGTTCTTC.

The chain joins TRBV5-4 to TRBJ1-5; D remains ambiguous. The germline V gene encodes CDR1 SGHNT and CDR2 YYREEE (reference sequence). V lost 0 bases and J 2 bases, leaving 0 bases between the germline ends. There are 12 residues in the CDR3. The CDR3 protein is CASSLGNQPQHF. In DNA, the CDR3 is TGTGCCAGCAGCTTGGGCAATCAGCCCCAGCATTTT.

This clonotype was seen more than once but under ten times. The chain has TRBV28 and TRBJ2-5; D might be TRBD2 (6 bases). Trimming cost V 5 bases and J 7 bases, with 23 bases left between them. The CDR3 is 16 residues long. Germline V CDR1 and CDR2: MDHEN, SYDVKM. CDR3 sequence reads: CASSPISGGVWVTQYF. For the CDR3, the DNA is TGTGCCAGCAGTCCTATTAGCGGAGGGGTGTGGGTGACCCAGTACTTC.

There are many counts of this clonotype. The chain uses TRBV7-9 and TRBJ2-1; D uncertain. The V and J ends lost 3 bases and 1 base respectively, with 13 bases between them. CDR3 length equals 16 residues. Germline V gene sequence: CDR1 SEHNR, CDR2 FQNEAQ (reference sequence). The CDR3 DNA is TGTGCCAGCAGCTTCCTCTCGATGGGATCCTACAATGAGCAGTTCTTC. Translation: CASSFLSMGSYNEQFF.

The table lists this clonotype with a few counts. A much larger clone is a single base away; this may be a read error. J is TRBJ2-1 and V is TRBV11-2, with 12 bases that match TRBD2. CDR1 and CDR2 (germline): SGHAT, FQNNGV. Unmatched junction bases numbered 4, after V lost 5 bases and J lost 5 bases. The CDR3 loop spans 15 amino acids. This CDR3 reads CASSATSGGNNEQFF. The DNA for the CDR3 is TGTGCCAGCAGCGCAACTAGCGGGGGGAACAATGAGCAGTTCTTC.

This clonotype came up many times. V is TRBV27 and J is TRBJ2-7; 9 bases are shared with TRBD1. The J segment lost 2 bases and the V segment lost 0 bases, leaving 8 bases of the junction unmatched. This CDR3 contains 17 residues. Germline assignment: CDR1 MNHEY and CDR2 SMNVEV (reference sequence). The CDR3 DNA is TGTGCCAGCAGTTTATCGATTACAGGGGGCCAAACCTACGAGCAGTACTTC. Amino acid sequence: CASSLSITGGQTYEQYF.

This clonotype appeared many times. CDR3 sequence (DNA): TGTGCCAGCATCGGGGGAAACACCATATATTTT. This gives the protein CASIGGNTIYF. The V and J genes are TRBV7-9 and TRBJ1-3, with D unclear. Germline V gene lookup returns CDR1 SEHNR and CDR2 FQNEAQ (reference sequence). The V end was cut by 7 bases, the J end by 4 bases, with 5 bases between. The CDR3 has 11 residues.

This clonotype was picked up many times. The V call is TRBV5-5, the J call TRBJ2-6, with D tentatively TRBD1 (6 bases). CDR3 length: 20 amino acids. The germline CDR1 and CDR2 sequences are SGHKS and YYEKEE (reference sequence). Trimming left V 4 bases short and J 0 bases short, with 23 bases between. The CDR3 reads CASSQGLSGTTYSGANVLTF. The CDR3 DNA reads TGTGCCAGCAGCCAGGGGTTATCCGGGACCACCTACTCTGGGGCCAACGTCCTGACTTTC. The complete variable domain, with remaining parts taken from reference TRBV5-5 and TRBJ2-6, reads DAGVTQSPTHLIKTRGQQVTLRCSPISGHKSVSWYQQVLGQGPQFIFQYYEKEERGRGNFPDRFSARQFPNYSSELNVNALLLGDSALYLCASSQGLSGTTYSGANVLTFGAGSRLTVL.

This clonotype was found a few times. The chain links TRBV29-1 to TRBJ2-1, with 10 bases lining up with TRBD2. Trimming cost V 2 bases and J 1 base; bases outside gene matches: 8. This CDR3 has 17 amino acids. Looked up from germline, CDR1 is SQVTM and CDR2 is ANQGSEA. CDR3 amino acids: CSVEFPSGSRSYNEQFF. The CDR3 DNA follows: TGCAGCGTTGAATTCCCTAGCGGGAGTCGATCCTACAATGAGCAGTTCTTC.

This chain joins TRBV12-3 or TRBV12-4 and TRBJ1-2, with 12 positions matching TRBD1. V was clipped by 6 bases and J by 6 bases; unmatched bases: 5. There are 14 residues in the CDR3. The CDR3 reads CASSQGTGGNGYTF. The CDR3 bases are TGTGCCAGCAGCCAGGGGACAGGGGGCAATGGCTACACCTTC.

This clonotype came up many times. CDR3 amino acids: CASSPLGRGDAETQYF. The DNA of the CDR3 is TGCGCCAGCAGCCCTCTGGGGCGGGGGGATGCGGAGACCCAGTACTTC. V usage is TRBV4-1 and J usage is TRBJ2-5, with 8 bases aligning to TRBD2. The trim removed 4 bases at V and 5 bases at J, leaving 12 bases unmatched. The CDR3 runs to 16 residues. The germline CDR1 and CDR2 sequences are MGHRA and YSYEKL.

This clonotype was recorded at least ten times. The CDR3 is CASSPGQFNEKLFF. In DNA form, the CDR3 reads TGTGCCAGCAGCCCGGGACAGTTTAATGAAAAACTGTTTTTT. This chain connects TRBV7-2 to TRBJ1-4, with 7 bases lining up with TRBD1. Trimming at V came to 5 bases and at J to 4 bases, leaving 4 bases not matched to a gene. Germline CDR1 and CDR2: SGHTA and FQGNSA. The CDR3 contains 14 residues. Full variable domain (outside the CDR3, taken from reference TRBV7-2 and TRBJ1-4): GAGVSQSPSNKVTEKGKDVELRCDPISGHTALYWYRQSLGQGLEFLIYFQGNSAPDKSGLPSDRFSAERTGGSVSTLTIQRTQQEDSAVYLCASSPGQFNEKLFFGSGTQLSVL.

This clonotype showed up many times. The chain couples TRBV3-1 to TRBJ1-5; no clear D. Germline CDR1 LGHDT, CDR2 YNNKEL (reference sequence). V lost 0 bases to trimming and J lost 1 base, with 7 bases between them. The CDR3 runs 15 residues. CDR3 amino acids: CASSQDIGSNQPQHF. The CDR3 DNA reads TGTGCCAGCAGCCAAGATATTGGCAGCAATCAGCCCCAGCATTTT.

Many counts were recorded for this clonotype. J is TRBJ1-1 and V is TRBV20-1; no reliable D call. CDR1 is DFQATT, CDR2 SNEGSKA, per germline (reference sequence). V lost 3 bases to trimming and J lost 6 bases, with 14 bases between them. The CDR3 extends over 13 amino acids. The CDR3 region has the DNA TGCAGTGCTAGTCAGACAACCCGAGCTGAAGCTTTCTTT. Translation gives CSASQTTRAEAFF.

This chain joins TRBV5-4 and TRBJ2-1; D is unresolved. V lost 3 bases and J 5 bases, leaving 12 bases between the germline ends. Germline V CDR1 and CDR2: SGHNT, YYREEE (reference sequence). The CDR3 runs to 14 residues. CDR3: CASSSLGFHNEQFF. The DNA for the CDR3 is TGTGCCAGCAGCTCACTGGGATTTCACAATGAGCAGTTCTTC.

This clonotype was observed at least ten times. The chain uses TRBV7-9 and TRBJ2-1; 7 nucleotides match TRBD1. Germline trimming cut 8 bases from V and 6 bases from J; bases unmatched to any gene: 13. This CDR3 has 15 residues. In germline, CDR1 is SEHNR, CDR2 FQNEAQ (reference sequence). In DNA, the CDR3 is TGTGCCAGCGACCGGTTCCGGGACAGAGGCAATGAGCAGTTCTTC. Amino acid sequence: CASDRFRDRGNEQFF.

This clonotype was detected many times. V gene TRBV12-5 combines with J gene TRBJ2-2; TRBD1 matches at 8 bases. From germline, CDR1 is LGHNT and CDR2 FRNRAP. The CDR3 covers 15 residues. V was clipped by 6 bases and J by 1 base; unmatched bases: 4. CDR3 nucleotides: TGTGCTAGTGGCCTCGGACAGGGGAACACCGGGGAGCTGTTTTTT. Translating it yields CASGLGQGNTGELFF.

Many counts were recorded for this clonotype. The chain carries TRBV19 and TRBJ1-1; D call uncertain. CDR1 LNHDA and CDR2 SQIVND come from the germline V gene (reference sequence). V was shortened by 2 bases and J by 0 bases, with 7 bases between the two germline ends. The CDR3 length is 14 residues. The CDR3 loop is CASSIISMNTEAFF. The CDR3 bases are TGTGCCAGTAGTATAATCTCTATGAACACTGAAGCTTTCTTT.

CDR3 loop: CASSGPGNEQYF. CDR3 sequence (DNA): TGCGCCAGCAGCGGCCCGGGTAACGAGCAGTACTTC. The genes are TRBV5-1 and TRBJ2-7; D is unclear. V lost 4 bases to trimming and J lost 5 bases, with 10 bases between them. There are 12 residues in the CDR3. Germline values: CDR1 SGHRS, CDR2 YFSETQ.

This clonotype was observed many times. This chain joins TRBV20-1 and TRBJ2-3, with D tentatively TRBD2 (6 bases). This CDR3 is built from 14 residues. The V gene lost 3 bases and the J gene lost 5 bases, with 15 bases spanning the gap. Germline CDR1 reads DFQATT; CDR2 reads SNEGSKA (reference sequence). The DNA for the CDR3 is TGCAGTGCTAGTCAGCGGGCTGGGGGAGATACGCAGTATTTT. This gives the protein CSASQRAGGDTQYF.